This passage covers 18 T cell receptor beta chains from one sample sequenced in a study of control samples from healthy donors and cancer patients. The assay was immunoSEQ multiplex PCR, and TCRdb's table has in-frame clones only and misses some. Altogether fewer than 200,000 clones are present, 70% to 90% being singletons, with the ten largest covering about 5.3%. The material sequenced was blood. The source of these receptors is a woman in her 30s in good health.

The chain recombines TRBV7-2 with TRBJ2-7; the D gene could be TRBD1 or TRBD2 (6 bases each). This CDR3 contains 16 residues. CDR1 and CDR2 (germline): SGHTA, FQGNSA. With 3 bases removed from V and 5 bases from J, the gap between germline ends came to 20 bases. The CDR3 region has the DNA TGTGCCAGCAGCTTCCGGGACTCTTCCGCAGGGGACGAGCAGTACTTC. Translating gives CASSFRDSSAGDEQYF.

The CDR3 DNA is TGTGCCAGCAGGGGTCCAGAGACCTCTGGGGCCAACGTCCTGACTTTC. This codes for CASRGPETSGANVLTF. The chain employs TRBV5-4 and TRBJ2-6; D is ambiguous. The germline V gene has CDR1 SGHNT and CDR2 YYREEE (reference sequence). The CDR3 is 16 residues long. The germline V and J ends were trimmed by 5 bases and 0 bases, with 12 bases remaining between them.

The chain is built from TRBV12-3 or TRBV12-4 and TRBJ1-1; D is possibly TRBD1 (5 bases). The CDR3 has 12 residues. Trimming removed 6 bases from V and 10 bases from J, with 15 bases in between. The CDR3 region is CASRAGLQVAFF. The CDR3 DNA follows: TGTGCCAGCAGAGCAGGTCTACAGGTAGCTTTCTTT.

As to this clone: Its ends do not fully match the called genes, so a read error is possible. The chain has TRBV6-4 and TRBJ2-6; no definite D call. The CDR3 consists of 13 residues. The germline V gene has CDR1 MRHNA and CDR2 SNTAGT. CDR3 region: CASSVDGSNVLTF. The DNA for the CDR3 is TGTGCCAGCAGTGTAGATGGGTCCAACGTCCTGACTTTC.

The table lists this clone with a few counts. The V call is TRBV7-2, the J call TRBJ2-3; D gene unclear. The CDR3 extends over 11 amino acids. Germline assignment: CDR1 SGHTA and CDR2 FQGNSA. V was pared by 5 bases and J by 10 bases, with 10 bases between. The DNA for the CDR3 is TGTGCCAGCAGCCGAAGCCGGGCGCAGTATTTT. It yields the protein CASSRSRAQYF.

The chain employs TRBV2 and TRBJ2-7; tentative D call: TRBD2 (6 bases). Per the germline V gene, CDR1 is SNHLY and CDR2 is FYNNEI. This CDR3 spans 15 amino acids. Trimming shortened V by 6 bases and J by 2 bases, and 17 bases separated the two germline ends. The CDR3 region has the DNA TGTGCCAGCAGAGAGTGGGGGGAAGGGGCCTACGAGCAGTACTTC. The encoded protein is CASREWGEGAYEQYF.

The chain is built from TRBV4-2 and TRBJ2-4, with D possibly matching TRBD2 (5 bases). V dropped 0 bases and J dropped 8 bases, with 23 bases sitting between them. CDR3 length equals 18 residues. Per germline, CDR1 LGHNA and CDR2 YNFKEQ. The CDR3 loop is CASSQDLVSPGMLYIQYF. CDR3 nucleotide sequence: TGTGCCAGCAGCCAAGATTTGGTGTCCCCCGGGATGTTATACATTCAGTACTTC.

The J gene is TRBJ2-1, the V gene TRBV18; TRBD1 might be the D (6 bases). The V gene lost 1 base and the J gene lost 7 bases, with 14 bases spanning the gap. This CDR3 region has 15 residues. Germline loops: CDR1 KGHSH, CDR2 LQKENI. The CDR3 loop reads CASSPQGRRGNEQFF. The CDR3, as DNA: TGTGCCAGCTCACCACAGGGGCGAAGGGGGAATGAGCAGTTCTTC. The variable domain in full, completed from reference TRBV18 and TRBJ2-1, reads NAGVMQNPRHLVRRRGQEARLRCSPMKGHSHVYWYRQLPEEGLKFMVYLQKENIIDESGMPKERFSAEFPKEGPSILRIQQVVRGDSAAYFCASSPQGRRGNEQFFGPGTRLTVL.

The table lists this clone with a count of one. The chain employs TRBV9 and TRBJ2-2; D is unresolved. V gave up 1 base and J gave up 5 bases, with 6 bases separating them. This CDR3 is built from 13 residues. The V gene's germline CDR1 is SGDLS and CDR2 YYNGEE. The CDR3 DNA sequence: TGTGCCAGCAGCGTAACCGAGACCGGGGAGCTGTTTTTT. It yields the protein CASSVTETGELFF.

The V gene is TRBV19, the J gene TRBJ1-3; no definite D call. Germline loops: CDR1 LNHDA, CDR2 SQIVND (reference sequence). This CDR3 region has 17 residues. V was shortened by 3 bases and J by 3 bases, with 18 bases between the two germline ends. In DNA form, the CDR3 reads TGTGCCAGTAGTATGGTGAAGGGAATGGGTCGTGGAAACACCATATATTTT. Translated, it gives CASSMVKGMGRGNTIYF.

The chain recombines TRBV6-1 with TRBJ1-1; no clear D gene. The CDR3 covers 16 residues. Germline-derived CDR1 and CDR2 are MNHNS and SASEGT. V lost 5 bases and J 2 bases, leaving 18 bases between the germline ends. CDR3 in amino acids: CASSQVGEGSNTEAFF. Written as DNA, the CDR3 is TGTGCCAGCAGTCAAGTCGGGGAGGGTTCCAACACTGAAGCTTTCTTT.

The genes are TRBV2 and TRBJ2-3; the match to TRBD2 covers 14 bases. With V trimmed by 2 bases and J by 1 base, 8 bases remained unmatched. Germline V lookup: CDR1 SNHLY, CDR2 FYNNEI. The CDR3 covers 19 residues. In DNA, the CDR3 is TGTGCCAGCAGTGAACTGAGGACTAGCGGGGGGACCCGCACAGATACGCAGTATTTT. It translates to CASSELRTSGGTRTDTQYF.

This chain connects TRBV6-5 to TRBJ1-1; tentatively, D is TRBD1 (5 bases). The CDR3 contains 15 residues. Germline assignment: CDR1 MNHEY and CDR2 SVGAGI. V lost 0 bases and J 4 bases, leaving 12 bases between the germline ends. DNA of the CDR3: TGTGCCAGCAGTTACTCGACAAGGGGTGGCACTGAAGCTTTCTTT. Protein sequence: CASSYSTRGGTEAFF.

The chain joins TRBV28 to TRBJ1-2; D gene unclear. CDR3 length: 10 amino acids. V lost 2 bases to trimming and J lost 7 bases, with 2 bases between them. From germline, CDR1 is MDHEN and CDR2 SYDVKM. The CDR3: CASSLGGYTF. As DNA, the CDR3 is TGTGCCAGCAGTTTAGGTGGCTACACCTTC.

The chain has TRBV10-3 and TRBJ1-2; 12 bases fit TRBD1. The CDR3 length is 15 residues. Germline loops: CDR1 ENHRY, CDR2 SYGVKD. Trimming took 4 bases from V and 3 from J; bases not matched to a gene: 3. CDR3 nucleotides: TGTGCCATCAGTGCGGGACAGGGGGCCGACTATGGCTACACCTTC. This encodes CAISAGQGADYGYTF.

The V gene is TRBV28, the J gene TRBJ1-2; the D is unclear. Trimming pared 4 bases from V and 6 bases from J, leaving 21 bases between. CDR3 length: 16 residues. Germline CDR1 reads MDHEN; CDR2 reads SYDVKM. The CDR3 coding sequence is TGTGCCAGCAGTTCACCACAACACAGATTTCTAGATGGCTACACCTTC. It codes for CASSSPQHRFLDGYTF.

The rearrangement uses TRBV5-6 and TRBJ1-4, with D unresolved. V was cut by 4 bases and J by 5 bases, with 21 bases left in between. This CDR3 spans 17 amino acids. CDR1 SGHDT and CDR2 YYEEEE come from the germline V gene. CDR3 sequence: CASSHSDRIQKNEKLFF. The CDR3 nucleotides read TGTGCCAGCAGCCATTCGGACCGAATACAAAAGAATGAAAAACTGTTTTTT. Full variable domain (missing parts from reference TRBV5-6 and TRBJ1-4): DAGVTQSPTHLIKTRGQQVTLRCSPKSGHDTVSWYQQALGQGPQFIFQYYEEEERQRGNFPDRFSGHQFPNYSSELNVNALLLGDSALYLCASSHSDRIQKNEKLFFGSGTQLSVL.

The chain carries TRBV28 and TRBJ2-7; 7 bases align to TRBD1. Germline V CDR1 and CDR2: MDHEN, SYDVKM. The CDR3 sequence is 15 residues long. Trimming cost V 5 bases and J 3 bases; bases outside gene matches: 10. The CDR3 here is CASSAGGQNLYEQYF. The CDR3 DNA reads as TGTGCCAGCAGTGCAGGGGGACAGAACCTCTACGAGCAGTACTTC. The whole variable domain, filled in from reference TRBV28 and TRBJ2-7, reads DVKVTQSSRYLVKRTGEKVFLECVQDMDHENMFWYRQDPGLGLRLIYFSYDVKMKEKGDIPEGYSVSREKKERFSLILESASTNQTSMYLCASSAGGQNLYEQYFGPGTRLTVT.